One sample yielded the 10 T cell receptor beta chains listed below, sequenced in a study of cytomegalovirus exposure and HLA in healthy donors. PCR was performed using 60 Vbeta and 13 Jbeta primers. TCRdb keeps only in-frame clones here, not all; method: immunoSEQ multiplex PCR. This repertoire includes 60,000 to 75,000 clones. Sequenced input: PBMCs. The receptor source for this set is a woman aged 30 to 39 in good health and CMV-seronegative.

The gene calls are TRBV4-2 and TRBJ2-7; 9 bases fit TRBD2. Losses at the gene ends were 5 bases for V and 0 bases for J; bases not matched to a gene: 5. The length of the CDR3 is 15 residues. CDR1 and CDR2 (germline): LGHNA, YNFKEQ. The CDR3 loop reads CASSFRAGGSYEQYF. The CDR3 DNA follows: TGTGCCAGCAGCTTCCGAGCGGGAGGCTCCTACGAGCAGTACTTC.

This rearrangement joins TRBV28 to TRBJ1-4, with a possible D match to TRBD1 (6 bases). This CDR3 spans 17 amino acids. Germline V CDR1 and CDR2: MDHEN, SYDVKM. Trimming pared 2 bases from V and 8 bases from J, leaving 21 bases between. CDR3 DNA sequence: TGTGCCAGCAGTTTAGGCACAGGGATAGTCTCGGGGGAAAAACTGTTTTTT. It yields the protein CASSLGTGIVSGEKLFF.

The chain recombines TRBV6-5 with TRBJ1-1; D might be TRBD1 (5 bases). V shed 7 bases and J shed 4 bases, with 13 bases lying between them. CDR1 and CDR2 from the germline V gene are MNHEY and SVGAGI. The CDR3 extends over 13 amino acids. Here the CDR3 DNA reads TGTGCCAGCATCCCAGGAGGGGCCACTGAAGCTTTCTTT. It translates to CASIPGGATEAFF.

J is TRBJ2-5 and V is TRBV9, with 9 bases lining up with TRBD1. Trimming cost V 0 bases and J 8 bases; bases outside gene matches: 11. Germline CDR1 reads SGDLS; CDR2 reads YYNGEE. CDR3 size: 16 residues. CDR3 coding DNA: TGTGCCAGCAGCGTAGGTGGGGCGTGGGACAGGGTAACCCAGTACTTC. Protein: CASSVGGAWDRVTQYF. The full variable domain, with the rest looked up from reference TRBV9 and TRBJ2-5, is DSGVTQTPKHLITATGQRVTLRCSPRSGDLSVYWYQQSLDQGLQFLIQYYNGEERAKGNILERFSAQQFPDLHSELNLSSLELGDSALYFCASSVGGAWDRVTQYFGPGTRLLVL.

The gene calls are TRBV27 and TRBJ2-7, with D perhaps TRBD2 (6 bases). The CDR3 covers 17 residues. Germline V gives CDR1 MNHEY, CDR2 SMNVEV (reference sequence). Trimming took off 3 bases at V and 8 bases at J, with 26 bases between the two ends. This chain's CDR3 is CASSFGVGDWTAKQQYF. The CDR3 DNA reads TGTGCCAGCAGTTTCGGGGTTGGGGACTGGACCGCTAAGCAGCAGTACTTC.

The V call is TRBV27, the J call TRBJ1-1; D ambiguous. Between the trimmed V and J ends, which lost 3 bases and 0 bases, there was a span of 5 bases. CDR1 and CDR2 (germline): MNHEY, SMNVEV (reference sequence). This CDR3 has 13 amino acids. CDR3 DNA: TGTGCCAGCAGTTTGAGTTTGAACACTGAAGCTTTCTTT. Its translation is CASSLSLNTEAFF.

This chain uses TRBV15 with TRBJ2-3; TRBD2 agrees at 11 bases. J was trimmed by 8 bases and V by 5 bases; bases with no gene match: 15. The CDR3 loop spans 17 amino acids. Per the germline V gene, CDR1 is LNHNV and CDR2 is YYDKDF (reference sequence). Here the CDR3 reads CATSGRMVAGGPGTQYF. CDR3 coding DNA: TGTGCCACCAGCGGGAGGATGGTAGCGGGGGGGCCGGGTACGCAGTATTTT.

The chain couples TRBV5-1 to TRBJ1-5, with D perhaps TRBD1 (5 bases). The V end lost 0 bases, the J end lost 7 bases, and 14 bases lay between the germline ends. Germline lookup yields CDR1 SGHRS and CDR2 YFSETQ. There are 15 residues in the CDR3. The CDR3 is CASSLDVGPSQPQHF. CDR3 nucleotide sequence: TGCGCCAGCAGCTTGGATGTGGGGCCCTCCCAGCCCCAGCATTTT.

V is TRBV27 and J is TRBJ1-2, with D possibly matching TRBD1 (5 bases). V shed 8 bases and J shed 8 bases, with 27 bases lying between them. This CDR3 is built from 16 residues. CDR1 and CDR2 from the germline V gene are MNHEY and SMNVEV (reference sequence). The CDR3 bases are TGTGCCAGCGGTCGAGGGACTATTAAACTCGCGGGAGGCTACACCTTC. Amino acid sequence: CASGRGTIKLAGGYTF.

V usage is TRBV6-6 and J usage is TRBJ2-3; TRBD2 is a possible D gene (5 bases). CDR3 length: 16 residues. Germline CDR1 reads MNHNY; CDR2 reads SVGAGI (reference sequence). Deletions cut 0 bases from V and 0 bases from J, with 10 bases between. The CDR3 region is CASSYSPGVSTDTQYF. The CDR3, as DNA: TGTGCCAGCAGTTACTCCCCCGGGGTTAGCACAGATACGCAGTATTTT.